One sample yielded the 28 T cell receptor beta chains listed below, sequenced in a study of neoadjuvant nivolumab and ipilimumab in lung cancer. Sequencing used immunoSEQ multiplex PCR; TCRdb keeps in-frame clones, though not all of them. In the table there are some 9,100 clones, 60% to 85% of which are singletons. This material consisted of tumor tissue, taken after neoadjuvant nivolumab, alone or with ipilimumab, at or shortly before surgery. Receptors originate from an adult with non-small cell lung cancer.

The rearrangement joins TRBV5-1 to TRBJ2-5, with 12 bases that match TRBD2. CDR3 length equals 16 residues. In germline, CDR1 is SGHRS, CDR2 YFSETQ. V dropped 0 bases and J dropped 3; count of bases not matched to a gene: 3. The CDR3 is CASSLELAGGEETQYF. CDR3 nucleotide sequence: TGCGCCAGCAGCTTGGAACTAGCGGGAGGCGAAGAGACCCAGTACTTC.

V is TRBV29-1 and J is TRBJ2-1; TRBD2 matches at 7 bases. Trimming removed 0 bases from V and 0 bases from J; junction bases left unmatched: 5. This CDR3 spans 16 amino acids. Germline CDR1 is SQVTM and CDR2 is ANQGSEA. This chain's CDR3 is CSVEDGEGFSYNEQFF. The CDR3 DNA sequence: TGCAGCGTTGAAGATGGGGAGGGCTTCTCCTACAATGAGCAGTTCTTC.

J is TRBJ1-5 and V is TRBV2, with D unresolved. This CDR3 has 13 amino acids. V dropped 7 bases and J dropped 4 bases, with 11 bases sitting between them. CDR1 is SNHLY, CDR2 FYNNEI, per germline. As DNA, the CDR3 is TGTGCCAGCATCCGGGAGTCGAATCAGCCCCAGCATTTT. Its translation is CASIRESNQPQHF.

The genes are TRBV6-1 and TRBJ2-1; 7 bases are shared with TRBD2. The CDR3 sequence is 15 residues long. Germline trimming cut 0 bases from V and 3 bases from J; bases unmatched to any gene: 2. Germline V gene data show CDR1 as MNHNS and CDR2 as SASEGT. The CDR3 loop reads CASSEASSGYNEQFF. CDR3 in DNA: TGTGCCAGCAGTGAAGCGTCTAGCGGCTACAATGAGCAGTTCTTC.

J is TRBJ2-1 and V is TRBV4-3, with 7 bases lining up with TRBD1. This CDR3 has 14 amino acids. The V segment lost 4 bases and the J segment 4 bases; nucleotides outside the gene matches: 4. CDR1 is LGHNA and CDR2 is YSLEER in the germline V gene. Here the CDR3 DNA reads TGCGCCAGCAGCCTCTCGGACAGGTACAATGAGCAGTTCTTC. Its protein is CASSLSDRYNEQFF.

The rearrangement joins TRBV5-5 to TRBJ2-7; maybe TRBD2 (5 bases). The germline V gene encodes CDR1 SGHKS and CDR2 YYEKEE (reference sequence). The CDR3 has 16 amino acids. The germline V and J ends were trimmed by 3 bases and 0 bases, with 16 bases remaining between them. Written as DNA, the CDR3 is TGTGCCAGCAGCTCCCCCCTAGGTAGCGACTCCTACGAGCAGTACTTC. This translates into CASSSPLGSDSYEQYF.

The chain employs TRBV11-2 and TRBJ2-7; 7 bases fit TRBD1. The CDR3 covers 16 residues. V lost 5 bases to trimming and J lost 0 bases; unmatched junction nucleotides: 10. Germline assignment: CDR1 SGHAT and CDR2 FQNNGV. This chain's CDR3 is CASSQAWGQRSYEQYF. In nucleotides, the CDR3 is TGTGCCAGCAGCCAGGCCTGGGGACAGCGCTCCTACGAGCAGTACTTC.

The rearrangement uses TRBV6-5 and TRBJ2-6; TRBD1 might be the D (7 bases). Trimming removed 0 bases from V and 13 bases from J, with 16 bases in between. Germline CDR1 reads MNHEY; CDR2 reads SVGAGI. CDR3 length: 15 amino acids. CDR3 amino acids: CASSYSPEGARVLTF. CDR3 DNA: TGTGCCAGCAGTTACTCGCCGGAGGGGGCGCGAGTCCTGACTTTC.

The CDR3 spells CASSSGQADEAFF. CDR3 nucleotide sequence: TGCGCCAGCAGCTCCGGACAGGCCGATGAAGCTTTCTTT. V gene TRBV5-1 combines with J gene TRBJ1-1, with 7 bases fitting TRBD1. V lost 3 bases to trimming and J lost 7 bases; unmatched junction nucleotides: 6. Germline values: CDR1 SGHRS, CDR2 YFSETQ. CDR3 length: 13 residues.

This chain connects TRBV2 to TRBJ2-7, with unresolved D. Trimming shortened V by 3 bases and J by 7 bases, and 7 bases separated the two germline ends. CDR1 and CDR2 (germline): SNHLY, FYNNEI. The CDR3 totals 11 residues. In DNA, the CDR3 is TGTGCCAGCAGTGATCTCAAGGAGCAGTACTTC. The encoded protein is CASSDLKEQYF.

This clone turned up a few times. The chain is built from TRBV11-3 and TRBJ1-3; no reliable D call. CDR3 length: 13 amino acids. Trimming left V 5 bases short and J 4 bases short, with 9 bases between. Germline CDR1 is SGHNT and CDR2 is YENEEA. CDR3 coding DNA: TGTGCCAGCAGCCTCTCGCTCGGAAACACCATATATTTT. It specifies CASSLSLGNTIYF.

This rearrangement joins TRBV6-5 to TRBJ2-7; 8 bases map to TRBD1. The CDR3 totals 14 residues. The junction had 2 bases not matched to a gene; V was cut back by 2 bases and J by 2 bases. Germline V lookup: CDR1 MNHEY, CDR2 SVGAGI. In nucleotides, the CDR3 is TGTGCCAGCAGTTACGGACAGGGTCCCTACGAGCAGTACTTC. The encoded protein is CASSYGQGPYEQYF.

The V gene is TRBV6-1, the J gene TRBJ2-1, with 7 bases identical to TRBD2. The germline gives CDR1 MNHNS, CDR2 SASEGT. Trimming took 8 bases from V and 9 from J; bases not matched to a gene: 4. CDR3 size: 11 residues. In DNA form, the CDR3 reads TGTGCCAGCTGGGTAGCGGGTGAGCAGTTCTTC. Amino acids: CASWVAGEQFF.

The CDR3 region is CASSITGTSENIQYF. The CDR3 DNA follows: TGCGCCAGCAGCATTACCGGGACTAGCGAAAACATTCAGTACTTC. The chain carries TRBV5-1 and TRBJ2-4; TRBD2 aligns across 10 bases. The germline V gene has CDR1 SGHRS and CDR2 YFSETQ. The CDR3 consists of 15 residues. Unmatched junction bases numbered 6, after V lost 4 bases and J lost 5 bases. The variable domain in full, with the rest retrieved from reference TRBV5-1 and TRBJ2-4, is KAGVTQTPRYLIKTRGQQVTLSCSPISGHRSVSWYQQTPGQGLQFLFEYFSETQRNKGNFPGRFSGRQFSNSRSEMNVSTLELGDSALYLCASSITGTSENIQYFGAGTRLSVL.

This clone was counted only a few times. The rearrangement uses TRBV9 and TRBJ2-7; a possible D gene is TRBD1 (6 bases). Per the germline V gene, CDR1 is SGDLS and CDR2 is YYNGEE. The length of the CDR3 is 16 residues. V was pared by 4 bases and J by 2 bases, with 19 bases between. CDR3: CASSPRTVTGPYEQYF. CDR3 bases: TGTGCCAGCAGCCCCCGGACAGTGACGGGACCCTACGAGCAGTACTTC.

This rearrangement joins TRBV5-3 to TRBJ2-4; TRBD2 aligns across 7 bases. TRBV5-3 is marked as an open reading frame, function uncertain. CDR3 length: 16 residues. J gave up 1 base and V 4 bases, and 8 bases lay outside the gene matches. CDR3 residues: CARSQTSCLAKNIQYF. CDR3 bases: TGTGCCAGAAGCCAGACTAGCTGTTTGGCCAAAAACATTCAGTACTTC.

The chain recombines TRBV27 with TRBJ2-7; TRBD1 is a possible D gene (6 bases). Germline values: CDR1 MNHEY, CDR2 SMNVEV (reference sequence). The CDR3 covers 16 residues. V was trimmed by 5 bases and J by 2 bases, leaving 19 bases between them. In DNA form, the CDR3 reads TGTGCCAGCAGTATCACCCCGGGACAATTACCCTACGAGCAGTACTTC. This encodes CASSITPGQLPYEQYF.

The chain links TRBV6-5 to TRBJ1-5; D is undetermined. V was trimmed by 2 bases and J by 0 bases, leaving 2 bases between them. CDR3 length equals 13 residues. CDR1 is MNHEY, CDR2 SVGAGI, per germline. The CDR3 DNA sequence: TGTGCCAGCAGTTACAATAGCAATCAGCCCCAGCATTTT. It yields the protein CASSYNSNQPQHF.

This chain links TRBV27 with TRBJ2-3; D is unresolved. This CDR3 has 13 residues. V lost 7 bases, J lost 1 base, and 9 bases lay in between. Germline CDR1 is MNHEY and CDR2 is SMNVEV (reference sequence). The chain's CDR3 is CASNPRGTDTQYF. DNA for the CDR3: TGTGCCAGCAACCCTCGCGGCACAGATACGCAGTATTTT.

In DNA form, the CDR3 reads TGCGCCAGCAGCTCCGACAGGGGCTCTAGCAATTCGAACACCGGGGAGCTGTTTTTT. This gives the protein CASSSDRGSSNSNTGELFF. This chain links TRBV5-1 with TRBJ2-2; 8 bases map to TRBD1. Looked up from germline, CDR1 is SGHRS and CDR2 is YFSETQ. This CDR3 is 19 amino acids long. J lost 0 bases, V lost 3 bases, and 13 bases had no gene match.

This clone came up once. The chain employs TRBV19 and TRBJ2-7; D is perhaps TRBD1 or TRBD2 (5 bases each). Trimming shortened V by 5 bases and J by 6 bases, and 8 bases separated the two germline ends. Germline CDR1 and CDR2: LNHDA and SQIVND (reference sequence). The CDR3 runs to 11 residues. CDR3 residues: CASSGGFEQYF. Written as DNA, the CDR3 is TGTGCCAGTAGTGGGGGATTCGAGCAGTACTTC. The full variable domain, in which reference TRBV19 and TRBJ2-7 provide the parts outside the CDR3, is DGGITQSPKYLFRKEGQNVTLSCEQNLNHDAMYWYRQDPGQGLRLIYYSQIVNDFQKGDIAEGYSVSREKKESFPLTVTSAQKNPTAFYLCASSGGFEQYFGPGTRLTVT.

This chain uses TRBV4-3 with TRBJ1-5, with D possibly matching TRBD1 (5 bases). The V gene lost 0 bases and the J gene lost 2 bases, with 8 bases spanning the gap. The CDR3 loop spans 15 amino acids. In germline, CDR1 is LGHNA, CDR2 YSLEER. The CDR3 DNA sequence: TGCGCCAGCAGCCAAGATTGGGGGGGCAATCAGCCCCAGCATTTT. This encodes CASSQDWGGNQPQHF.

The genes are TRBV10-2 and TRBJ2-3; TRBD2 agrees at 7 bases. V lost 4 bases, J lost 2 bases, and 9 bases stayed unmatched. The germline V gene has CDR1 WSHSY and CDR2 SAAADI. CDR3 length equals 16 residues. The CDR3, as DNA: TGCGCCAGCAGTGTTCAAGCGGGGTATACCACAGATACGCAGTATTTT. This sequence encodes CASSVQAGYTTDTQYF.

The V gene is TRBV18, the J gene TRBJ2-7; TRBD1 or TRBD2 may be the D gene (5 bases each). Germline values: CDR1 KGHSH, CDR2 LQKENI. The length of the CDR3 is 13 residues. V shed 1 base and J shed 7 bases, with 11 bases lying between them. The CDR3 DNA sequence: TGTGCCAGCTCACCACAGGGGTCGGGGGAGCAGTACTTC. It is translated as CASSPQGSGEQYF.

The gene calls are TRBV18 and TRBJ1-2; tentative D call: TRBD1 (5 bases). Germline loops: CDR1 KGHSH, CDR2 LQKENI. Trimming left V 2 bases short and J 7 bases short, with 8 bases between. This CDR3 contains 12 residues. The CDR3: CASSPIQGGYTF. CDR3 nucleotides: TGTGCCAGCTCACCAATTCAGGGTGGCTACACCTTC.

This clone was picked up one time. V and J are TRBV6-6 and TRBJ1-1; tentative D call: TRBD1 (5 bases). Per the germline V gene, CDR1 is MNHNY and CDR2 is SVGAGI (reference sequence). The germline V and J ends were trimmed by 6 bases and 4 bases, with 12 bases remaining between them. The CDR3 runs to 13 residues. CDR3: CASRGDLATEAFF. CDR3 coding DNA: TGTGCCAGCAGGGGGGACTTGGCCACTGAAGCTTTCTTT.

The J gene is TRBJ1-4, the V gene TRBV5-1; no clear D gene. The ends were cut back, 0 bases at V and 7 bases at J, with 13 bases in the middle. The CDR3 totals 15 residues. CDR1 is SGHRS, CDR2 YFSETQ, per germline. CDR3 region: CASSLATAPGEKLFF. The CDR3 nucleotides read TGCGCCAGCAGCTTGGCAACAGCGCCTGGTGAAAAACTGTTTTTT.

This rearrangement joins TRBV30 to TRBJ1-1, with 10 nucleotides matching TRBD1. With 1 base clipped from V and 1 base from J, the junction kept 0 bases outside the gene matches. This CDR3 spans 14 amino acids. Germline lookup yields CDR1 GTSNPN and CDR2 SVGIG (reference sequence). The CDR3 sequence is CAWSGTGGNTEAFF. The CDR3, as DNA: TGTGCCTGGAGTGGGACAGGGGGGAACACTGAAGCTTTCTTT.